This T cell receptor beta chain was profiled in a study of molecular identifiers for immune sequencing clone quantification. About the research overall: Replicates partitioned RNA from roughly 21,000 or 96,000 naive CD8 cells into five parts, sequencing four. Points from the study as a whole: Jurkat TCR RNA spiked in from one cell reportedly remained identifiable amid about 1 million naive cells. Shared barcodes on identical TCR molecules could underestimate the sizes of highly expanded clones.

TCRdb ran MiXCR on the PCR reads and lists one entry per CDR3 protein. There are about 36,000 distinct CDR3 sequences in the sample; about 18% occur only once, and approximately 6.7% lies in the top ten. Sorting recovered naive CD8 T cells on a CD8+CD4-CCR7+CD45RA+ profile. This clonotype showed up many times. The antigen remains undetermined. This receptor was identified in a human donor in good health. Some libraries in this study had Jurkat cell RNA spiked in. The sequenced sample consisted of naive CD8+ T cells from blood, with Jurkat cell RNA spiked in. Subset described: FACS-sorted CD8+CD4-CCR7+CD45RA+ naive T cells.

The CDR3 reads CSARNPRRTGVTGELFF. Written as DNA, the CDR3 is TGCAGTGCTAGAAACCCTAGACGGACAGGGGTCACCGGGGAGCTGTTTTTT. This rearrangement joins TRBV20-1 to TRBJ2-2; 9 nucleotides align to TRBD1. With V trimmed by 2 bases and J by 4 bases, 11 bases remained unmatched. The CDR3 is made up of 17 amino acids. CDR1 is DFQATT, CDR2 SNEGSKA, per germline (reference sequence).